Below, 3 T cell receptor beta chains from the same sample are listed, as sequenced in a study of shared clonotypes between healthy human individuals. Repertoires were generated with immunoSEQ multiplex PCR, while TCRdb's copy carries only in-frame clones and drops some. The data show approximately 530,000 clones, about 96% seen once. Input material: naive CD4+ T cells sorted from blood. Subset meaning: CD45RA+ positively selected. Source of these receptors: a woman aged 25-40 years in good health.

The chain uses TRBV19 and TRBJ2-5; 7 bases line up with TRBD2. V shed 3 bases, J shed 1 base, and the junction held 8 bases outside the gene matches. Germline-derived CDR1 and CDR2 are LNHDA and SQIVND (reference sequence). The CDR3 extends over 16 amino acids. The CDR3: CASSITLAAPQETQYF. The CDR3, as DNA: TGTGCCAGTAGTATTACCCTAGCGGCCCCCCAAGAGACCCAGTACTTC. Supplemented by reference TRBV19 and TRBJ2-5, the full variable domain reads DGGITQSPKYLFRKEGQNVTLSCEQNLNHDAMYWYRQDPGQGLRLIYYSQIVNDFQKGDIAEGYSVSREKKESFPLTVTSAQKNPTAFYLCASSITLAAPQETQYFGPGTRLLVL.

This sequence joins TRBV6-1 and TRBJ2-3, with D tentatively TRBD1 (5 bases). The CDR3 runs 15 residues. Trimming took 2 bases from V and 0 from J, leaving 9 bases between them. The V gene's germline CDR1 is MNHNS and CDR2 SASEGT. The CDR3 loop reads CASSETGYSTDTQYF. In nucleotides, the CDR3 is TGTGCCAGCAGTGAAACAGGTTATAGCACAGATACGCAGTATTTT.

This clone was seen a handful of times. The CDR3 DNA follows: TGTGCCAGCAAAATCAATGCCGGGTCTTACGAGCAGTACTTC. It is translated as CASKINAGSYEQYF. The chain recombines TRBV6-5 with TRBJ2-7, with unresolved D. Germline lookup yields CDR1 MNHEY and CDR2 SVGAGI. V was trimmed by 7 bases and J by 4 bases, leaving 17 bases between them. The CDR3 is 14 amino acids.